The rows below give T cell receptor beta chains drawn from one sample of a study of blood T cell repertoires in COVID-19. Using immunoSEQ multiplex PCR, the repertoire was profiled, and TCRdb retains in-frame clones only, with some absent. Among 60,000 to 75,000 clones listed, around four fifths were seen once. The material sequenced was peripheral blood. Receptors were obtained from a woman in her 70s with acute or convalescent COVID-19. Both conserved end residues are trimmed from each CDR3. The size of a clone is reported for some rows only, either as once, few or many, or as a class for expanded clones.

v_call: TRBV12-3/TRBV12-4
j_call: TRBJ1-1
clone_size: .
cdr3_aa: ASSLSGKAF

v_call: TRBV7-8
j_call: TRBJ1-1
clone_size: .
cdr3_aa: ASSQRGEAF

v_call: TRBV10-3
j_call: TRBJ1-1
clone_size: few
cdr3_aa: AISEQVGGSETEAF

v_call: TRBV13
j_call: TRBJ2-7
clone_size: few
cdr3_aa: ASSLTGVYEQY

v_call: TRBV19
j_call: TRBJ1-1
clone_size: .
cdr3_aa: ASSMSQGQGIPEAF

v_call: TRBV28
j_call: TRBJ1-5
clone_size: .
cdr3_aa: ASSSDRFRNQPQH

v_call: TRBV28
j_call: TRBJ1-1
clone_size: .
cdr3_aa: ASSLAATRGNTEAF

v_call: TRBV20-1
j_call: TRBJ2-3
clone_size: .
cdr3_aa: SAKVGGTQY

v_call: TRBV10-2
j_call: TRBJ2-5
clone_size: .
cdr3_aa: ASSGGSQETQY

v_call: TRBV24-1
j_call: TRBJ2-3
clone_size: .
cdr3_aa: ATSDFRTGDTQY

v_call: TRBV5-6
j_call: TRBJ1-5
clone_size: .
cdr3_aa: ASSLGQGAQPQH

v_call: TRBV6-5
j_call: TRBJ2-5
clone_size: .
cdr3_aa: ASSGHLGETQY

v_call: TRBV19
j_call: TRBJ1-5
clone_size: .
cdr3_aa: ASSDTSNQPQH

v_call: TRBV12-3/TRBV12-4
j_call: TRBJ1-1
clone_size: few
cdr3_aa: ASSLRGEAF

v_call: TRBV18
j_call: TRBJ2-5
clone_size: few
cdr3_aa: ASSPQQAETQY

v_call: TRBV30
j_call: TRBJ2-5
clone_size: .
cdr3_aa: ACPGQGISQETQY

v_call: TRBV27
j_call: TRBJ2-2
clone_size: .
cdr3_aa: ASSSMVTGELF

v_call: TRBV5-8
j_call: TRBJ1-3
clone_size: few
cdr3_aa: ASSFQGSGNTIY

v_call: TRBV30
j_call: TRBJ1-1
clone_size: .
cdr3_aa: AWNTGYNTEAF

v_call: TRBV11-3
j_call: TRBJ2-3
clone_size: .
cdr3_aa: ASSLVPRPDTQY

v_call: TRBV7-2
j_call: TRBJ2-7
clone_size: .
cdr3_aa: ASSLARQYEQY

v_call: TRBV6-2/TRBV6-3
j_call: TRBJ2-3
clone_size: .
cdr3_aa: ASSALGLAVGTDTQY

v_call: TRBV3-1/TRBV3-2
j_call: TRBJ1-1
clone_size: .
cdr3_aa: ASSQGAPKKQTEAF

v_call: TRBV11-2
j_call: TRBJ2-1
clone_size: once
cdr3_aa: ASTLMRDEQF